The 21 T cell receptor beta chains given below trace back to one sample, sequenced in a study of shared clonotypes between healthy human individuals. Naive CD8 populations comprised CD45RO-negative cells positively selected for CCR7, excluding terminally differentiated effector memory CD45RA+ cells. TCRdb's table, derived via immunoSEQ multiplex PCR, lists solely in-frame clones and lacks some. The table records more than 600,000 clones, just over 90% of them present only once. The sequencing input was naive CD8+ T cells sorted from blood. The receptors were sampled from a man under 40 in good health.

J is TRBJ2-2 and V is TRBV11-2, with 8 nucleotides matching TRBD2. The CDR3 loop spans 17 amino acids. Germline CDR1 SGHAT, CDR2 FQNNGV. Unmatched junction bases numbered 13, after V lost 5 bases and J lost 5 bases. The CDR3 nucleotides read TGTGCCAGCAGCCCAAATCCCGGCGGGAGGTTTACCGGGGAGCTGTTTTTT. Amino acid sequence: CASSPNPGGRFTGELFF.

The gene calls are TRBV4-2 and TRBJ2-3; D remains unclear. Germline V gene sequence: CDR1 LGHNA, CDR2 YNFKEQ. The CDR3 is 17 residues long. The germline V and J ends were trimmed by 0 bases and 4 bases, with 17 bases remaining between them. The CDR3 DNA reads TGTGCCAGCAGCCAAGAGGCAATGAGCACAGAGGCAGATACGCAGTATTTT. Translating it yields CASSQEAMSTEADTQYF.

Here the CDR3 reads CASSETGAANTGELFF. CDR3 sequence (DNA): TGTGCCAGCAGTGAAACCGGGGCAGCAAACACCGGGGAGCTGTTTTTT. The chain combines TRBV2 with TRBJ2-2; D tentatively fits TRBD1 or TRBD2 (5 bases each). The V gene's germline CDR1 is SNHLY and CDR2 FYNNEI. The ends were cut back, 2 bases at V and 2 bases at J, with 12 bases in the middle. The CDR3 is made up of 16 amino acids.

J is TRBJ2-2 and V is TRBV27; D may be TRBD1 or TRBD2 (5 bases each). Trimming pared 6 bases from V and 3 bases from J, leaving 11 bases between. Germline values: CDR1 MNHEY, CDR2 SMNVEV (reference sequence). This CDR3 region has 14 residues. The CDR3 nucleotides are TGTGCCAGCAGGTTCGGGGCGTACACCGGGGAGCTGTTTTTT. This gives the protein CASRFGAYTGELFF.

The rearrangement links TRBV29-1 to TRBJ1-2; D unresolved. This CDR3 has 15 amino acids. V was shortened by 2 bases and J by 0 bases, with 13 bases between the two germline ends. Germline CDR1 SQVTM, CDR2 ANQGSEA. The CDR3 reads CSVEQPHPANYGYTF. The DNA of the CDR3 is TGCAGCGTTGAACAGCCACATCCCGCTAACTATGGCTACACCTTC.

The rearrangement uses TRBV5-1 and TRBJ2-3; D possibly corresponds to TRBD2 (6 bases). CDR1 and CDR2 (germline): SGHRS, YFSETQ. There are 16 residues in the CDR3. The V gene lost 4 bases and the J gene lost 4 bases, with 19 bases spanning the gap. This chain's CDR3 is CASSPYRDWRADTQYF. Written as DNA, the CDR3 is TGCGCCAGCAGCCCCTACCGGGACTGGCGGGCAGATACGCAGTATTTT.

This rearrangement joins TRBV7-9 to TRBJ2-5; D remains unclear. The CDR3 spans 16 residues. The germline V and J ends were trimmed by 4 bases and 2 bases, with 17 bases remaining between them. CDR1 and CDR2 from the germline V gene are SEHNR and FQNEAQ (reference sequence). The CDR3 DNA reads as TGTGCCAGCAGCTCCCCAATGGGCAGCAAACAAGAGACCCAGTACTTC. As protein: CASSSPMGSKQETQYF. The whole variable domain, filled in from reference TRBV7-9 and TRBJ2-5, reads DTGVSQNPRHKITKRGQNVTFRCDPISEHNRLYWYRQTLGQGPEFLTYFQNEAQLEKSRLLSDRFSAERPKGSFSTLEIQRTEQGDSAMYLCASSSPMGSKQETQYFGPGTRLLVL.

This clone showed up just once. The J gene is TRBJ1-1, the V gene TRBV7-9; perhaps TRBD1 as D (5 bases). Trimming took 4 bases from V and 1 from J, leaving 10 bases between them. CDR3 size: 14 residues. In germline, CDR1 is SEHNR, CDR2 FQNEAQ (reference sequence). The CDR3 nucleotides read TGTGCCAGCAGCTCGGTACAGGCGAACACTGAAGCTTTCTTT. Protein: CASSSVQANTEAFF.

The chain is built from TRBV11-2 and TRBJ1-1, with D possibly being TRBD1 (6 bases). Germline V gives CDR1 SGHAT, CDR2 FQNNGV. V was trimmed by 3 bases and J by 4 bases, leaving 9 bases between them. The CDR3 sequence is 13 residues long. The DNA for the CDR3 is TGTGCCAGCAGCTTCGCAGGGGCCACTGAAGCTTTCTTT. It encodes CASSFAGATEAFF.

This clone turned up a few times. V usage is TRBV10-2 and J usage is TRBJ2-7, with unresolved D. CDR3 length equals 12 residues. CDR1 and CDR2 from the germline V gene are WSHSY and SAAADI. V was clipped by 9 bases and J by 0 bases, with 9 bases between them. The CDR3 DNA sequence: TGCGCCAGTAGAAGCCTCTCCTACGAGCAGTACTTC. Its translation: CASRSLSYEQYF.

The chain combines TRBV4-2 with TRBJ2-7, with 10 bases identical to TRBD1. V lost 1 base, J lost 4 bases, and 4 bases stayed unmatched. This CDR3 contains 15 residues. Germline V gene lookup returns CDR1 LGHNA and CDR2 YNFKEQ. In DNA form, the CDR3 reads TGTGCCAGCAGCCAAGGGACAGGGGGTGGATACGAGCAGTACTTC. It specifies CASSQGTGGGYEQYF.

J is TRBJ2-3 and V is TRBV28, with 11 bases fitting TRBD2. The V gene's germline CDR1 is MDHEN and CDR2 SYDVKM. J gave up 0 bases and V 3 bases, and 5 bases lay outside the gene matches. The CDR3 runs to 17 residues. The CDR3 loop is CASSFLAGGTSTDTQYF. The DNA for the CDR3 is TGTGCCAGCAGTTTTTTAGCGGGAGGGACTAGCACAGATACGCAGTATTTT.

The V gene is TRBV5-1, the J gene TRBJ2-5; 7 nucleotides line up with TRBD1. This CDR3 contains 14 residues. Germline CDR1 SGHRS, CDR2 YFSETQ. The V and J ends lost 2 bases and 1 base, in that order; junction bases with no gene match: 2. This chain's CDR3 is CASSLGDSQETQYF. For the CDR3, the DNA is TGCGCCAGCAGCTTAGGGGACAGCCAAGAGACCCAGTACTTC.

Concerning this clone itself: The sample holds other DNA sequences that translate to the same CDR3. The chain recombines TRBV5-1 with TRBJ2-5, with unresolved D. The V end lost 4 bases, the J end lost 4 bases, and 5 bases lay between the germline ends. The V gene's germline CDR1 is SGHRS and CDR2 YFSETQ. The CDR3 consists of 11 residues. The CDR3 nucleotides read TGCGCCAGCAGCCTAAGAGAGACCCAGTACTTC. Protein sequence: CASSLRETQYF.

The genes are TRBV7-9 and TRBJ1-2, with D possibly being TRBD1 (5 bases). The germline V gene encodes CDR1 SEHNR and CDR2 FQNEAQ (reference sequence). V lost 3 bases, J lost 6 bases, and 14 bases lay in between. The CDR3 covers 14 residues. In DNA form, the CDR3 reads TGTGCCAGCAGCTTTGGGGCGGGAGGTGATGGCTACACCTTC. Encoded protein: CASSFGAGGDGYTF.

V gene TRBV29-1 combines with J gene TRBJ2-5; 7 nucleotides match TRBD1. In germline, CDR1 is SQVTM, CDR2 ANQGSEA. Trimming removed 7 bases from V and 5 bases from J; junction bases left unmatched: 7. The CDR3 is 12 amino acids. The CDR3 loop reads CSDLTGQETQYF. The CDR3 nucleotides are TGCAGCGACCTGACAGGGCAGGAGACCCAGTACTTC.

V and J are TRBV27 and TRBJ2-1, with 10 bases matching TRBD2. V trimming: 7 bases; J trimming: 4 bases; junction bases outside the gene matches: 7. CDR1 and CDR2 from the germline V gene are MNHEY and SMNVEV (reference sequence). The length of the CDR3 is 15 residues. This CDR3 reads CASTELAGQYNEQFF. CDR3 coding DNA: TGTGCCAGCACCGAACTAGCGGGACAATACAATGAGCAGTTCTTC.

The chain combines TRBV7-8 with TRBJ2-7; D tentatively fits TRBD1 or TRBD2 (5 bases each). Deletions cut 5 bases from V and 4 bases from J, with 15 bases between. CDR3 length: 14 residues. Germline V gene sequence: CDR1 SGHVS, CDR2 FQNEAQ. The CDR3 sequence: CASSNPPGPYEQYF. Written as DNA, the CDR3 is TGTGCCAGCAGCAATCCCCCGGGGCCATACGAGCAGTACTTC.

The chain carries TRBV6-5 and TRBJ2-5; 11 bases line up with TRBD2. After removal of 5 bases from V and 0 bases from J, the junction contained 2 bases not matched to a gene. The CDR3 totals 15 residues. Germline V gene sequence: CDR1 MNHEY, CDR2 SVGAGI. In DNA form, the CDR3 reads TGTGCCAGCAGTACGGGACTAGCGGACCAAGAGACCCAGTACTTC. Amino acid sequence: CASSTGLADQETQYF.

The J gene is TRBJ2-1, the V gene TRBV5-1; 8 nucleotides agree with TRBD2. J was trimmed by 9 bases and V by 2 bases; bases with no gene match: 7. Germline CDR1 reads SGHRS; CDR2 reads YFSETQ. The CDR3 is 14 amino acids. CDR3 sequence (DNA): TGCGCCAGCAGCTTCAGTAGCGGGACGGGTGAGCAGTTCTTC. Translation gives CASSFSSGTGEQFF.

J is TRBJ2-2 and V is TRBV11-2, with 9 bases lining up with TRBD2. The V segment lost 1 base and the J segment 6 bases; nucleotides outside the gene matches: 9. This CDR3 is 17 amino acids long. Germline V gives CDR1 SGHAT, CDR2 FQNNGV. The CDR3: CASSLVPSGKVPGELFF. CDR3 coding DNA: TGTGCCAGCAGCTTAGTCCCTAGCGGGAAAGTCCCCGGGGAGCTGTTTTTT.